This entry concerns a single T cell receptor (beta chain). These data are taken from a study of blood T cell repertoires in COVID-19. Clones were read by immunoSEQ multiplex PCR, and TCRdb kept only the in-frame ones, dropping some. The table has under 300,000 clones, about 88% seen once; the top ten hold 2% to 2.5%. This CDR3 is built from 13 residues. The germline CDR1 and CDR2 sequences are SGDLS and YYNGEE. Trimming removed 0 bases from V and 8 bases from J, with 9 bases in between. Sample: peripheral blood. This receptor was taken from a woman aged 40 to 50 who had recovered from COVID-19. The rearrangement uses TRBV9 and TRBJ2-1; tentatively, D is TRBD2 (6 bases). CDR3 loop: CASSVAGVDEQFF. The CDR3 DNA follows: TGTGCCAGCAGCGTAGCGGGGGTCGATGAGCAGTTCTTC.